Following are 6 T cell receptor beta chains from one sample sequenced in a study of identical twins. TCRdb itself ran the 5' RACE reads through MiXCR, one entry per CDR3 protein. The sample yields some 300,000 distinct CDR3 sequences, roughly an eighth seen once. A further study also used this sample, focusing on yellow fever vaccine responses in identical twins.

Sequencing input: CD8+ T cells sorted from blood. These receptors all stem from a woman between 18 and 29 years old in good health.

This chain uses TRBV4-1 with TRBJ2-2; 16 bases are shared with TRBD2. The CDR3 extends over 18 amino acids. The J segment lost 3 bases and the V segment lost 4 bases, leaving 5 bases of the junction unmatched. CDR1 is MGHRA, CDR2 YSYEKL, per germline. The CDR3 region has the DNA TGCGCCAGCAGCCTGGGACTAGCGGGAGGGCTCTACACCGGGGAGCTGTTTTTT. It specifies CASSLGLAGGLYTGELFF.

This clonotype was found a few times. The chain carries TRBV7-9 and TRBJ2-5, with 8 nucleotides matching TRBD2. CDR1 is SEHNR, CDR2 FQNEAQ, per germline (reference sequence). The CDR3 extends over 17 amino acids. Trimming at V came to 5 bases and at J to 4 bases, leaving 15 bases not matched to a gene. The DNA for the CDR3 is TGTGCCAGCAGCCAACAGGACCGGAGCGGGAGAGGAGAGACCCAGTACTTC. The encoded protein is CASSQQDRSGRGETQYF. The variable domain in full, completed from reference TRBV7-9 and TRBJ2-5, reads DTGVSQNPRHKITKRGQNVTFRCDPISEHNRLYWYRQTLGQGPEFLTYFQNEAQLEKSRLLSDRFSAERPKGSFSTLEIQRTEQGDSAMYLCASSQQDRSGRGETQYFGPGTRLLVL.

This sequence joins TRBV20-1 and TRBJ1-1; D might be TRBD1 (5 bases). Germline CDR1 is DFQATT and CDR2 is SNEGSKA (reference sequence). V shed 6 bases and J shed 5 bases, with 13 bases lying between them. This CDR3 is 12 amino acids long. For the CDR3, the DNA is TGCAGTGCCCCCCGGGGCACTACTGAAGCTTTCTTT. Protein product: CSAPRGTTEAFF.

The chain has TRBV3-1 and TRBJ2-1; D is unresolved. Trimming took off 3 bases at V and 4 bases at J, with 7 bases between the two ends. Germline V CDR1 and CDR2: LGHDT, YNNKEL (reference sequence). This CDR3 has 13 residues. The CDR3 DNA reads TGTGCCAGCAGCCACGGCTTGTACAATGAGCAGTTCTTC. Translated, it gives CASSHGLYNEQFF.

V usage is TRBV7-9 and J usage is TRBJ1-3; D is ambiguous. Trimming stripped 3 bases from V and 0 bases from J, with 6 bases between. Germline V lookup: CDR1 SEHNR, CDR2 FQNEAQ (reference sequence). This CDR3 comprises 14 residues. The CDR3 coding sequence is TGTGCCAGCAGCTTTGAGTACTCTGGAAACACCATATATTTT. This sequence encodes CASSFEYSGNTIYF.

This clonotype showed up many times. This CDR3 is CASSPRGQINTEAFF. In DNA, the CDR3 is TGCGCCAGCAGCCCCCGAGGGCAGATAAACACTGAAGCTTTCTTT. The chain joins TRBV5-1 to TRBJ1-1; D is undetermined. Germline V gene sequence: CDR1 SGHRS, CDR2 YFSETQ. V was pared by 4 bases and J by 2 bases, with 15 bases between. There are 15 residues in the CDR3.